In this sample, the clone carrying this TCR beta chain turned up a few times. Repertoires were generated with immunoSEQ multiplex PCR, while TCRdb's copy carries only in-frame clones and drops some. The sample lists some 220,000 clones; 70% to 90% were seen once. The data were taken from a study of blood T cell repertoires in COVID-19. V lost 5 bases and J 6 bases, leaving 23 bases between the germline ends. Germline CDR1 LNHDA, CDR2 SQIVND (reference sequence). This CDR3 comprises 16 residues. J is TRBJ2-7 and V is TRBV19; D is perhaps TRBD2 (5 bases). Sequenced material: peripheral blood. The clonotype originates from a woman under 30 who had recovered from COVID-19. This chain's CDR3 is CASSEGASGRRPEQYF. The DNA for the CDR3 is TGTGCCAGTAGTGAGGGAGCTTCAGGACGCCGCCCCGAGCAGTACTTC.